This record covers a single TCR beta chain. As yet, its antigen is unknown. The sample holds other DNA sequences that translate to the same CDR3. This entry is derived from a study of shared clonotypes between healthy human individuals. General study results and limits: Relative to clonotypes present in all four donors, those not shared had lower generation probabilities.

TCRdb keeps only in-frame clones here, not all; method: immunoSEQ multiplex PCR. Of 1.5 million to 1.9 million clones listed, approximately 98% are singletons. Germline-derived CDR1 and CDR2 are SGHKS and YYEKEE (reference sequence). This CDR3 has 12 amino acids. V lost 0 bases and J 2 bases, leaving 2 bases between the germline ends. This TCR derives from a man younger than 45 in good health. The sequencing sample was made of naive CD4+ T cells sorted from blood. As for subset: CD45RA+ positively selected. The V call is TRBV5-5, the J call TRBJ1-1; D unresolved. The CDR3 loop is CASSLANTEAFF. The CDR3 coding sequence is TGTGCCAGCAGCTTGGCAAACACTGAAGCTTTCTTT.